This TCR beta chain stems from a study of blood T cell repertoires in COVID-19 (dated by TCRdb to between 2020 and 2021). Context from the whole study: Samples from collaborators originated in the United States, Italy and Spain and spanned both the acute and convalescent phases of COVID-19. A de-identified subject ID, COVID-19 status, age in years and sex were almost always included in the sample metadata. Subjects who had been exposed to COVID-19, were actively infected with it, or had recovered from it provided the deeply sampled blood TCRbeta repertoires that made up the dataset. Where available, HLA class I and class II types were taken from metadata supplied by the sample provider and were not determined by assay-based typing. The repertoires were released in a freely available public database meant as a resource for research on the immune response to SARS-CoV-2. The samples were drawn from the first 160 participants of the ongoing ImmuneRACE study and from 950 to 1,500 subjects provided by 6 global collaborators. The material from the prospective study consisted of cDNA or gDNA derived from T cells, B-cell-depleted T cells, or PBMCs. Paper-wide results and their limitations: The quantity of clinical and demographic metadata differed by source and by participant and was supplied without curation.

TCRbeta CDR3 regions were amplified from genomic DNA by means of the immunoSEQ Assay, a bias-controlled multiplex PCR. The authors' analysis ran thus. The number of nucleated cells in each sample was estimated from the amplification of reference gene primers within the assay. To quantify the absolute abundance of each unique TCRbeta CDR3 rearrangement, sequence reads were collapsed and filtered. For each sample, productive Simpson clonality was calculated by taking the square root of Simpson's diversity index across productive rearrangements. What TCRdb holds here is the immuneACCESS table cut down to in-frame rearrangements. Part of the clones is not present; checked against another copy, under half of the missing clones reflect an unresolved V gene, and the others are unexplained. The V and J calls and clone size come from that table; D and trimming were worked out from the DNA. This sample gives 150,000 or so clones in total; roughly 87% of them show up just once. The ten biggest clones cover about 1.4% of the sample.

Each collaborating institution followed its own protocols to collect whole blood in K2EDTA tubes. For TCRbeta analysis, collaborators shipped samples as frozen whole blood, isolated PBMCs, or DNA extracted from either of those sample types. The CDR3 goes from the cysteine to the phenylalanine over 13 residues. This entry keeps only the CDR3 DNA: 39 bases, framed from base 1. Trimming costs V 6 bases and J 1 base, and their ends lie 9 bases apart. This clone was detected only once. Its antigen target is currently unknown. Per-base qualities were not stored, and no clone one base away is much larger. The rearranged chain carries TRBV12-3 or TRBV12-4 and TRBJ1-1, with an unclear D gene assignment. Sequenced material: peripheral blood. This clonotype was obtained from a woman in her 50s with acute or convalescent COVID-19. CDR3 sequence: CASRFQENTEAFF. In nucleotides, the sequence is TGTGCCAGCAGGTTCCAGGAGAACACTGAAGCTTTCTTT.